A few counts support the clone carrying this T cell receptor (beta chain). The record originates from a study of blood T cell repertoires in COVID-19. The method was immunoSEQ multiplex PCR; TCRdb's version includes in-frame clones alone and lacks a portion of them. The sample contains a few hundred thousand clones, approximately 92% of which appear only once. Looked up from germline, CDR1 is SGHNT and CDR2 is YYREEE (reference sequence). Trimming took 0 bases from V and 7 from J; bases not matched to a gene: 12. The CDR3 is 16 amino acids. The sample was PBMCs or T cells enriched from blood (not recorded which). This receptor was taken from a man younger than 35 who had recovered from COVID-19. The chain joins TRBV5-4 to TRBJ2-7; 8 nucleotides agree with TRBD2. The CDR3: CASSLASGGGNKEQYF. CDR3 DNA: TGTGCCAGCAGCTTGGCCTCCGGGGGGGGGAATAAAGAGCAGTACTTC. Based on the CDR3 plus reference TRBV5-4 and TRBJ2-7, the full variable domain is ETGVTQSPTHLIKTRGQQVTLRCSSQSGHNTVSWYQQALGQGPQFIFQYYREEENGRGNFPPRFSGLQFPNYSSELNVNALELDDSALYLCASSLASGGGNKEQYFGPGTRLTVT.